The source of this TCR beta chain is a study of CD8 T cells in Susac syndrome. Study-wide context: Among the Susac syndrome patients who underwent sequencing, about 6 had clinically active disease, while roughly eight of them were in remission. The Susac syndrome patients were therapy-naive, on corticosteroids, or on intravenous immunoglobulin alone at blood draw.

A note on this clonotype: The target antigen is unknown.

Random hexamers were used to reverse transcribe about 0.5 to 1 ug of RNA. One entry per CDR3 protein, called by TCRdb with MiXCR from the immunoSEQ multiplex PCR reads. In the table there are around 69,000 distinct CDR3 sequences, 90% to 95% of which are singletons. General study results and limits: Clonal expansion was present among Susac CD8+ cells. This expansion reached its peak in TEMRA cells and in active patients.

The CDR3 extends over 15 amino acids. Germline CDR1 KGHSH, CDR2 LQKENI. Trimming cost V 2 bases and J 4 bases, with 14 bases left between them. This clonotype was obtained from a human donor with Susac syndrome. The rearrangement uses TRBV18 and TRBJ1-2, with a weak D call TRBD1 (5 bases). Sequencing was carried out using CD8+ T cells from PBMCs. The DNA of the CDR3 is TGTGCCAGCTCACCATGGGTAAACCAGGGCTATGGCTACACCTTC. Amino acid sequence: CASSPWVNQGYGYTF.